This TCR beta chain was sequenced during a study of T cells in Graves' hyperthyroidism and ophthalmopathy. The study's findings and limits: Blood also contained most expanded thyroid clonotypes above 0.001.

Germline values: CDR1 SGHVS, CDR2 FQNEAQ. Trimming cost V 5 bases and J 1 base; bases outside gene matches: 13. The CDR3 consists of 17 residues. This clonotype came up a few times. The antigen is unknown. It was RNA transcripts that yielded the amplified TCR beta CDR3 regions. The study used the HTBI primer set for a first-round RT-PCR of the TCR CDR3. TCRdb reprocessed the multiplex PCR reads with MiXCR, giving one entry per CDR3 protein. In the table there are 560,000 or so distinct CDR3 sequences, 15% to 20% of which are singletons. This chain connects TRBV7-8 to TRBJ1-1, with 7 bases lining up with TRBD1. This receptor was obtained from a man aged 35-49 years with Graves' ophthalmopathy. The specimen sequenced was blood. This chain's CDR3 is CASSASRLGQPNTEAFF. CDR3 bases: TGTGCCAGCAGCGCTAGCCGCCTGGGACAGCCGAACACTGAAGCTTTCTTT. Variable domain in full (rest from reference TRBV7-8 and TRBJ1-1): GAGVSQSPRYKVAKRGQDVALRCDPISGHVSLFWYQQALGQGPEFLTYFQNEAQLDKSGLPSDRFFAERPEGSVSTLKIQRTQQEDSAVYLCASSASRLGQPNTEAFFGQGTRLTVV.